This T cell receptor beta chain came from a study of OX40 agonist ivuxolimab in advanced cancers. Sequencing used immunoSEQ multiplex PCR; TCRdb keeps in-frame clones, though not all of them. The table lists some 41,000 clones, more than 75% of them singletons. Autoimmune disease history or systemic immunosuppression led to patient exclusion. The CDR3 is 14 residues long. The V segment lost 4 bases and the J segment 2 bases; nucleotides outside the gene matches: 5. Germline lookup yields CDR1 SEHNR and CDR2 FQNEAQ (reference sequence). The clonotype comes from an adult with an advanced solid tumor such as melanoma, head and neck, liver or kidney cancer. The source was CD4+ or CD8+ T cells sorted from blood, collected in a trial of the OX40 agonist ivuxolimab. The chain couples TRBV7-9 to TRBJ2-7; 7 nucleotides agree with TRBD1. The CDR3 loop is CASSSDRSTYEQYF. In DNA, the CDR3 is TGTGCCAGCAGCTCGGACAGGTCAACCTACGAGCAGTACTTC.